The 23 T cell receptor beta chains in this list originate from one sample, sequenced in a study of T cell responses to AZD1222 COVID-19 vaccine. TCRdb's copy holds only in-frame clones and misses some; the assay was immunoSEQ multiplex PCR. This table holds some 150,000 clones, about 93% found once. This specimen was peripheral blood, taken on day 0 of AZD1222 vaccination. The source is an adult in good health.

The genes are TRBV6-5 and TRBJ1-2, with D possibly matching TRBD1 (6 bases). The CDR3 totals 13 residues. Germline V gene data show CDR1 as MNHEY and CDR2 as SVGAGI. V lost 3 bases and J 2 bases, leaving 7 bases between the germline ends. The CDR3 DNA follows: TGTGCCAGCAGTTATGGGACAAACTATGGCTACACCTTC. The encoded protein is CASSYGTNYGYTF.

The J gene is TRBJ2-6, the V gene TRBV5-1; maybe TRBD1 (6 bases). V lost 5 bases and J 2 bases, leaving 8 bases between the germline ends. Germline CDR1 SGHRS, CDR2 YFSETQ. This CDR3 is built from 14 residues. CDR3 DNA: TGCGCCAGCAGACAGGGAGCTGGGGCCAACGTCCTGACTTTC. Its protein is CASRQGAGANVLTF. Drawing the rest from reference TRBV5-1 and TRBJ2-6, the complete variable domain is KAGVTQTPRYLIKTRGQQVTLSCSPISGHRSVSWYQQTPGQGLQFLFEYFSETQRNKGNFPGRFSGRQFSNSRSEMNVSTLELGDSALYLCASRQGAGANVLTFGAGSRLTVL.

The rearrangement links TRBV5-4 to TRBJ1-1; no clear D gene. The CDR3 is 14 residues long. V was clipped by 4 bases and J by 4 bases, with 14 bases between them. Germline assignment: CDR1 SGHNT and CDR2 YYREEE (reference sequence). CDR3 sequence reads: CASSLSPSGTEAFF. CDR3 nucleotide sequence: TGTGCCAGCAGCCTTTCCCCCTCTGGCACTGAAGCTTTCTTT.

This chain's CDR3 is CASRELRSLAGASTDTQYF. The CDR3 DNA sequence: TGTGCAAGTCGCGAGCTGAGGTCGCTAGCGGGGGCCAGCACAGATACGCAGTATTTT. The rearrangement joins TRBV12-2 to TRBJ2-3; the listed D gene, TRBD2, was not tested against the DNA. TRBV12-2 is annotated as a pseudogene. This CDR3 region has 19 residues.

The chain employs TRBV5-1 and TRBJ2-5; no clear D gene. The CDR3 contains 13 residues. Trimming removed 4 bases at V and 1 base at J, with 8 bases between. Germline CDR1 reads SGHRS; CDR2 reads YFSETQ. CDR3: CASSVETQETQYF. CDR3 DNA: TGCGCCAGCAGCGTAGAGACCCAAGAGACCCAGTACTTC.

The rearrangement joins TRBV7-2 to TRBJ1-5; 8 nucleotides match TRBD1. Germline trimming cut 1 base from V and 1 base from J; bases unmatched to any gene: 0. CDR1 is SGHTA and CDR2 is FQGNSA in the germline V gene. The CDR3 runs 15 residues. The CDR3 spells CASSLGTGSNQPQHF. In DNA, the CDR3 is TGTGCCAGCAGCTTAGGGACAGGGAGCAATCAGCCCCAGCATTTT.

The chain carries TRBV19 and TRBJ1-1, with TRBD1 matching 7 bases. The CDR3 sequence is 15 residues long. Germline V gene sequence: CDR1 LNHDA, CDR2 SQIVND (reference sequence). J gave up 2 bases and V 6 bases, and 9 bases lay outside the gene matches. The CDR3 coding sequence is TGTGCCAGTAGAGGGGGGGACAGACCAAACACTGAAGCTTTCTTT. This sequence encodes CASRGGDRPNTEAFF. Looking up the rest from reference TRBV19 and TRBJ1-1 gives the full variable domain: DGGITQSPKYLFRKEGQNVTLSCEQNLNHDAMYWYRQDPGQGLRLIYYSQIVNDFQKGDIAEGYSVSREKKESFPLTVTSAQKNPTAFYLCASRGGDRPNTEAFFGQGTRLTVV.

V is TRBV7-2 and J is TRBJ1-5; D unclear. Germline V gene data show CDR1 as SGHTA and CDR2 as FQGNSA. V was shortened by 1 base and J by 4 bases, with 11 bases between the two germline ends. CDR3 length: 15 residues. The CDR3, as DNA: TGTGCCAGCAGCTTAGAGGTCGGATCGAATCAGCCCCAGCATTTT. It specifies CASSLEVGSNQPQHF.

This chain connects TRBV6-5 to TRBJ2-2; D unclear. The CDR3 is 15 amino acids. CDR1 MNHEY and CDR2 SVGAGI come from the germline V gene. V was shortened by 3 bases and J by 7 bases, with 15 bases between the two germline ends. CDR3 nucleotides: TGTGCCAGCAGTTATCTCCGTCCTCCGGGCGGGGAGCTGTTTTTT. Protein: CASSYLRPPGGELFF.

The J gene is TRBJ2-3, the V gene TRBV6-1, with D possibly matching TRBD2 (5 bases). The CDR3 spans 13 residues. V was pared by 3 bases and J by 4 bases, with 8 bases between. Germline CDR1 is MNHNS and CDR2 is SASEGT. The DNA for the CDR3 is TGTGCCAGCAGTGATGCCGGGGCAGATACGCAGTATTTT. It yields the protein CASSDAGADTQYF.

The chain carries TRBV12-5 and TRBJ2-3; a weak D match, TRBD2 (6 bases). V gave up 6 bases and J gave up 2 bases, with 18 bases separating them. The germline gives CDR1 LGHNT, CDR2 FRNRAP. CDR3 length: 16 amino acids. CDR3 amino acids: CASGSDPGSFTDTQYF. For the CDR3, the DNA is TGTGCTAGTGGCTCCGACCCCGGGAGTTTCACAGATACGCAGTATTTT.

This chain uses TRBV3-1 (or the pseudogene TRBV3-2) with TRBJ1-1; D call uncertain. V dropped 8 bases and J dropped 4 bases, with 8 bases sitting between them. The CDR3 is 11 amino acids. The germline V gene encodes CDR1 LGHDT and CDR2 YNNKEL (reference sequence). The CDR3 loop reads CASEGSTEAFF. The CDR3 DNA follows: TGTGCCAGCGAAGGGAGCACTGAAGCTTTCTTT.

This clone was detected only a few times. The CDR3 loop reads CASSERTRGPYSNQPQHF. The CDR3 nucleotides are TGTGCCAGCAGTGAGAGGACAAGGGGACCTTATAGCAATCAGCCCCAGCATTTT. This rearrangement joins TRBV6-1 to TRBJ1-5; D may be TRBD1 (5 bases). V lost 3 bases to trimming and J lost 0 bases, with 18 bases between them. The CDR3 extends over 18 amino acids. Looked up from germline, CDR1 is MNHNS and CDR2 is SASEGT.

The chain joins TRBV7-9 to TRBJ2-1; 8 nucleotides agree with TRBD2. The germline V gene has CDR1 SEHNR and CDR2 FQNEAQ (reference sequence). The V and J ends lost 5 bases and 4 bases, in that order; junction bases with no gene match: 7. The CDR3 loop spans 15 amino acids. The CDR3 loop reads CASSLTSGPYNEQFF. Here the CDR3 DNA reads TGTGCCAGCAGCCTTACTAGCGGACCTTACAATGAGCAGTTCTTC.

This chain joins TRBV6-5 and TRBJ2-7, with TRBD1 matching 8 bases. The J segment lost 5 bases and the V segment lost 0 bases, leaving 3 bases of the junction unmatched. The CDR3 consists of 14 residues. Germline CDR1 MNHEY, CDR2 SVGAGI. CDR3 bases: TGTGCCAGCAGTTACTCAGGGACAGGCAACGAGCAGTACTTC. This gives the protein CASSYSGTGNEQYF.

This rearrangement joins TRBV4-2 to TRBJ1-1, with D maybe TRBD1 (5 bases). This CDR3 is built from 17 residues. Trimming pared 8 bases from V and 0 bases from J, leaving 22 bases between. Germline CDR1 LGHNA, CDR2 YNFKEQ. The CDR3 coding sequence is TGTGCCAGCTGCACTACCCTCGTGGGGGGTATGAACACTGAAGCTTTCTTT. Residues: CASCTTLVGGMNTEAFF.

This sequence joins TRBV5-5 and TRBJ2-3; either TRBD1 or TRBD2 may supply D (5 bases each). V gave up 3 bases and J gave up 3 bases, with 17 bases separating them. CDR1 is SGHKS and CDR2 is YYEKEE in the germline V gene (reference sequence). The length of the CDR3 is 16 residues. The CDR3 here is CASSSPGRSRTDTQYF. The CDR3 DNA sequence: TGTGCCAGCAGCTCTCCGGGACGGTCCCGAACAGATACGCAGTATTTT.

CDR3 nucleotides: TGTGCCAGCAGCCGCGTTCGGACATCCAACACCGGGGAGCTGTTTTTT. As protein: CASSRVRTSNTGELFF. The V call is TRBV7-8, the J call TRBJ2-2, with D perhaps matching TRBD1 (5 bases). Germline CDR1 SGHVS, CDR2 FQNEAQ. V was pared by 5 bases and J by 2 bases, with 15 bases between. The CDR3 extends over 16 amino acids.

This clone was seen a handful of times. This chain joins TRBV7-9 and TRBJ1-1, with unresolved D. Trimming took 9 bases from V and 1 from J, leaving 15 bases between them. The CDR3 covers 14 residues. Germline CDR1 and CDR2: SEHNR and FQNEAQ (reference sequence). The DNA of the CDR3 is TGTGCCAGTTCGACCGACTTTTCGAACACTGAAGCTTTCTTT. Translating it yields CASSTDFSNTEAFF. The complete variable domain, with remaining parts taken from reference TRBV7-9 and TRBJ1-1, reads DTGVSQNPRHKITKRGQNVTFRCDPISEHNRLYWYRQTLGQGPEFLTYFQNEAQLEKSRLLSDRFSAERPKGSFSTLEIQRTEQGDSAMYLCASSTDFSNTEAFFGQGTRLTVV.

The chain links TRBV6-1 to TRBJ1-1, with TRBD1 as a possible D gene (5 bases). The CDR3 sequence is 14 residues long. The germline CDR1 and CDR2 sequences are MNHNS and SASEGT. Between the trimmed V and J ends, which lost 3 bases and 5 bases, there was a span of 13 bases. The CDR3 is CASSEGAGRTEAFF. CDR3 bases: TGTGCCAGCAGTGAGGGTGCAGGGCGAACTGAAGCTTTCTTT.

The chain uses TRBV27 and TRBJ1-1; TRBD1 is a possible D gene (5 bases). This CDR3 spans 11 amino acids. In germline, CDR1 is MNHEY, CDR2 SMNVEV (reference sequence). The germline V and J ends were trimmed by 8 bases and 5 bases, with 9 bases remaining between them. CDR3 region: CASGGGTEAFF. In DNA form, the CDR3 reads TGTGCCAGCGGGGGGGGGACTGAAGCTTTCTTT.

The chain joins TRBV19 to TRBJ2-1; TRBD1 matches 8 bases. The CDR3 consists of 17 residues. Germline assignment: CDR1 LNHDA and CDR2 SQIVND (reference sequence). J gave up 0 bases and V 5 bases, and 9 bases lay outside the gene matches. The chain's CDR3 is CASSPRTGGSSYNEQFF. The CDR3, as DNA: TGTGCCAGTAGTCCAAGAACAGGGGGAAGCTCCTACAATGAGCAGTTCTTC.

J is TRBJ1-1 and V is TRBV9, with 9 bases matching TRBD1. The CDR3 consists of 15 residues. The J segment lost 5 bases and the V segment lost 0 bases, leaving 5 bases of the junction unmatched. Germline V gene lookup returns CDR1 SGDLS and CDR2 YYNGEE. The CDR3 bases are TGTGCCAGCAGCGTAGTGGGACAGGGATTAACTGAAGCTTTCTTT. Its protein is CASSVVGQGLTEAFF.